What follows is one T cell receptor beta chain and its context. This entry is derived from a study of blood T cell repertoires in COVID-19. Study at large: Researchers got acute and convalescent COVID-19 samples from the United States, Italy and Spain.

Assay used: immunoSEQ multiplex PCR; TCRdb lists only in-frame clones, some missing. In the table there are about 210,000 clones, around 83% of which are singletons. Germline V gene sequence: CDR1 SGDLS, CDR2 YYNGEE. V gave up 0 bases and J gave up 2 bases, with 3 bases separating them. The CDR3 runs 13 residues. Participants in the exposed group had met a COVID-19 case in the 2 weeks before joining the study. This TCR was recovered from a woman younger than 45 who had been exposed to COVID-19. The rearrangement links TRBV9 to TRBJ1-3; D gene unclear. The sequencing input was PBMCs or T cells enriched from blood (not recorded which). The CDR3 DNA reads as TGTGCCAGCAGCGTAGACACTGGAAACACCATATATTTT. Its translation is CASSVDTGNTIYF.